Following are 31 T cell receptor beta chains from one sample sequenced in a study of blood T cell repertoires in COVID-19 (dated by TCRdb to the early 2020s). Library prep was done by the immunoSEQ multiplex PCR assay. In its TCRdb copy, this immuneACCESS table keeps in-frame sequences only and misses some clones. Where compared with another copy, unresolved V genes explain less than half of these, and the others have no known cause. For this sample there are approximately 280,000 clones; 75% to 90% appear just once. The top ten clonotypes cover about 4.6% of the sample. Material for sequencing was peripheral blood. These TCRs come from a man between 35 and 55 years old with acute or convalescent COVID-19.

The rearrangement uses TRBV5-1 and TRBJ2-2, with a tentative D call TRBD2 (5 bases). Trimming removed 2 bases from V and 7 bases from J, with 12 bases in between. This CDR3 region has 14 residues. Looked up from germline, CDR1 is SGHRS and CDR2 is YFSETQ. The CDR3 DNA is TGCGCCAGCAGCTTCCGTCCAGGAGGCGGGGAGCTGTTTTTT. Translated, it gives CASSFRPGGGELFF.

The genes are TRBV7-2 and TRBJ1-2; possibly TRBD1 for D (5 bases). The CDR3 is made up of 15 amino acids. V was trimmed by 5 bases and J by 0 bases, leaving 13 bases between them. From germline, CDR1 is SGHTA and CDR2 FQGNSA. The CDR3 sequence: CASSPPAGTNYGYTF. CDR3 DNA sequence: TGTGCCAGCAGCCCTCCCGCAGGGACTAACTATGGCTACACCTTC.

This chain links TRBV14 with TRBJ2-2; 7 bases are a match to TRBD2. The V gene end was trimmed by 2 bases and the J gene end by 5 bases; junction bases not matched to a gene: 8. The CDR3 has 16 residues. Germline V gives CDR1 SGHDN, CDR2 FVKESK. The DNA of the CDR3 is TGTGCCAGCAGCCAACAACTCGGGGGGAATACCGGGGAGCTGTTTTTT. It specifies CASSQQLGGNTGELFF.

This clone occurred a few times. This rearrangement joins TRBV11-1 to TRBJ1-2; TRBD1 agrees at 12 bases. Losses at the gene ends were 4 bases for V and 8 bases for J; bases not matched to a gene: 8. CDR3 size: 15 residues. Germline CDR1 reads SGHAT; CDR2 reads FQDESV (reference sequence). As DNA, the CDR3 is TGTGCCAGCAGCTCCGGGACAGGGGGCAGATTCGGCTACACCTTC. Translating it yields CASSSGTGGRFGYTF.

The CDR3 reads CASSGEGQEANYGYTF. The DNA for the CDR3 is TGTGCCAGCAGTGGGGAGGGGCAAGAAGCTAACTATGGCTACACCTTC. This chain uses TRBV2 with TRBJ1-2; TRBD1 is a possible D gene (5 bases). The CDR3 runs 16 residues. V lost 4 bases and J 0 bases, leaving 15 bases between the germline ends. Germline V gives CDR1 SNHLY, CDR2 FYNNEI.

The chain employs TRBV29-1 and TRBJ1-4; 9 nucleotides align to TRBD1. The trim removed 6 bases at V and 2 bases at J, leaving 7 bases unmatched. The CDR3 totals 15 residues. Looked up from germline, CDR1 is SQVTM and CDR2 is ANQGSEA. CDR3 nucleotide sequence: TGCAGCGTCGCGAAGACAGGGGGTACTAATGAAAAACTGTTTTTT. Amino acid sequence: CSVAKTGGTNEKLFF.

V usage is TRBV5-4 and J usage is TRBJ1-4; 9 nucleotides match TRBD1. The germline V gene has CDR1 SGHNT and CDR2 YYREEE (reference sequence). V shed 4 bases, J shed 7 bases, and the junction held 5 bases outside the gene matches. This CDR3 has 14 residues. CDR3 sequence: CASSRDRGSEKLFF. CDR3 bases: TGTGCCAGCAGCCGCGACAGGGGGAGTGAAAAACTGTTTTTT. Variable domain in full (rest from reference TRBV5-4 and TRBJ1-4): ETGVTQSPTHLIKTRGQQVTLRCSSQSGHNTVSWYQQALGQGPQFIFQYYREEENGRGNFPPRFSGLQFPNYSSELNVNALELDDSALYLCASSRDRGSEKLFFGSGTQLSVL.

The rearrangement links TRBV3-1 (or the pseudogene TRBV3-2) to TRBJ2-3, with D possibly TRBD1 on 6 matching bases. Per the germline V gene, CDR1 is LGHDT and CDR2 is YNNKEL (reference sequence). The CDR3 runs to 17 residues. Trimming left V 1 base short and J 2 bases short, with 16 bases between. For the CDR3, the DNA is TGTGCCAGCAGCCAAGGCGAGGGGGACACAAACACAGATACGCAGTATTTT. It codes for CASSQGEGDTNTDTQYF.

This clone occurred once. The chain combines TRBV5-1 with TRBJ2-4; D call uncertain. V lost 4 bases and J lost 0, with 11 bases in between. The CDR3 spans 15 residues. From germline, CDR1 is SGHRS and CDR2 YFSETQ. The CDR3 protein is CASSLDGLAKNIQYF. The CDR3 coding sequence is TGCGCCAGCAGCCTGGACGGTTTAGCCAAAAACATTCAGTACTTC.

The CDR3 sequence is CASSEGEVRGNSPLHF. For the CDR3, the DNA is TGTGCCAGCAGTGAAGGAGAGGTCAGGGGGAATTCACCCCTCCACTTT. The chain couples TRBV6-1 to TRBJ1-6, with TRBD1 matching 7 bases. Germline V gene lookup returns CDR1 MNHNS and CDR2 SASEGT. V was clipped by 1 base and J by 7 bases; unmatched bases: 7. The CDR3 consists of 16 residues.

The rearrangement links TRBV6-1 to TRBJ1-5; the match to TRBD1 covers 12 bases. The V gene end was trimmed by 4 bases and the J gene end by 2 bases; junction bases not matched to a gene: 6. Germline CDR1 reads MNHNS; CDR2 reads SASEGT. The CDR3 spans 17 residues. The chain's CDR3 is CASSAGQGAGGNQPQHF. The CDR3 nucleotides read TGTGCCAGCAGTGCGGGACAGGGGGCAGGGGGCAATCAGCCCCAGCATTTT.

The chain uses TRBV5-6 and TRBJ2-3, with TRBD1 identical over 7 bases. Germline trimming cut 4 bases from V and 2 bases from J; bases unmatched to any gene: 7. The germline V gene encodes CDR1 SGHDT and CDR2 YYEEEE. The CDR3 extends over 15 amino acids. This CDR3 is CASSARDRLTDTQYF. Written as DNA, the CDR3 is TGTGCCAGCAGCGCCCGGGACAGACTCACAGATACGCAGTATTTT. Looking up the rest from reference TRBV5-6 and TRBJ2-3 gives the full variable domain: DAGVTQSPTHLIKTRGQQVTLRCSPKSGHDTVSWYQQALGQGPQFIFQYYEEEERQRGNFPDRFSGHQFPNYSSELNVNALLLGDSALYLCASSARDRLTDTQYFGPGTRLTVL.

This chain joins TRBV7-2 and TRBJ2-5; D might be TRBD2 (5 bases). Germline CDR1 SGHTA, CDR2 FQGNSA. This CDR3 is built from 14 residues. The V and J ends lost 1 base and 3 bases respectively, with 9 bases between them. CDR3 in amino acids: CASSLVGGKETQYF. As DNA, the CDR3 is TGTGCCAGCAGCTTAGTAGGAGGAAAAGAGACCCAGTACTTC. Using reference TRBV7-2 and TRBJ2-5 for the parts outside the CDR3, the full variable domain is GAGVSQSPSNKVTEKGKDVELRCDPISGHTALYWYRQSLGQGLEFLIYFQGNSAPDKSGLPSDRFSAERTGGSVSTLTIQRTQQEDSAVYLCASSLVGGKETQYFGPGTRLLVL.

The V gene is TRBV11-3, the J gene TRBJ2-3, with 9 bases fitting TRBD2. The trim removed 4 bases at V and 1 base at J, leaving 3 bases unmatched. This CDR3 has 15 residues. Germline V CDR1 and CDR2: SGHNT, YENEEA. CDR3 in DNA: TGTGCCAGCAGCTCATTAGCGGGGGGCACAGATACGCAGTATTTT. This gives the protein CASSSLAGGTDTQYF. Looking up the rest from reference TRBV11-3 and TRBJ2-3 gives the full variable domain: EAGVVQSPRYKIIEKKQPVAFWCNPISGHNTLYWYLQNLGQGPELLIRYENEEAVDDSQLPKDRFSAERLKGVDSTLKIQPAELGDSAVYLCASSSLAGGTDTQYFGPGTRLTVL.

The rearrangement uses TRBV29-1 and TRBJ1-2; TRBD1 aligns across 7 bases. The CDR3 contains 13 residues. The germline V gene encodes CDR1 SQVTM and CDR2 ANQGSEA. The V segment lost 6 bases and the J segment 3 bases; nucleotides outside the gene matches: 7. CDR3 nucleotide sequence: TGCAGCGTGACGACAGGGATCGACTATGGCTACACCTTC. Translation: CSVTTGIDYGYTF.

In this sample, this clone turned up a few times. The rearrangement uses TRBV28 and TRBJ1-2, with 7 nucleotides matching TRBD1. Unmatched junction bases numbered 11, after V lost 3 bases and J lost 4 bases. The CDR3 is made up of 16 amino acids. Germline lookup yields CDR1 MDHEN and CDR2 SYDVKM. The CDR3 DNA reads as TGTGCCAGCAGTTTGAGGCCATCAGGGGGTCTCTATGGCTACACCTTC. This gives the protein CASSLRPSGGLYGYTF.

V usage is TRBV15 and J usage is TRBJ2-7; a weak D match, TRBD1 (6 bases). This CDR3 region has 15 residues. V lost 5 bases to trimming and J lost 2 bases, with 16 bases between them. CDR1 is LNHNV and CDR2 is YYDKDF in the germline V gene (reference sequence). This CDR3 is CATSFYPDRAYEQYF. CDR3 sequence (DNA): TGTGCCACCAGCTTCTATCCGGACAGAGCCTACGAGCAGTACTTC.

The chain combines TRBV4-1 with TRBJ1-1, with D tentatively TRBD1 (5 bases). Looked up from germline, CDR1 is MGHRA and CDR2 is YSYEKL. This CDR3 is 15 amino acids long. Trimming cost V 4 bases and J 4 bases, with 16 bases left between them. In DNA, the CDR3 is TGCGCCAGCAGCCCCAGAGGCGGGGGGGGCACTGAAGCTTTCTTT. Translation gives CASSPRGGGGTEAFF.

The chain links TRBV24-1 to TRBJ2-2; 7 bases are a match to TRBD1. The CDR3 is 15 amino acids. Losses at the gene ends were 3 bases for V and 5 bases for J; bases not matched to a gene: 5. The germline CDR1 and CDR2 sequences are KGHDR and SFDVKD. The CDR3 loop is CATSDPKQGTGELFF. For the CDR3, the DNA is TGTGCCACCAGTGATCCGAAACAGGGGACCGGGGAGCTGTTTTTT.

The chain employs TRBV19 and TRBJ2-1; the D gene is possibly TRBD1 (6 bases). CDR3 length equals 15 residues. Germline CDR1 and CDR2: LNHDA and SQIVND (reference sequence). Between the trimmed V and J ends, which lost 5 bases and 2 bases, there was a span of 13 bases. CDR3 protein: CASSSDRLTYNEQFF. The CDR3 DNA reads TGTGCCAGTAGTTCTGACAGGTTAACCTACAATGAGCAGTTCTTC.

This chain connects TRBV11-3 to TRBJ2-3; D gene ambiguous. V shed 5 bases and J shed 1 base, with 7 bases lying between them. Germline V CDR1 and CDR2: SGHNT, YENEEA. This CDR3 region has 13 residues. The CDR3 coding sequence is TGTGCCAGCAGCCCGCAGGGCACAGATACGCAGTATTTT. Its protein product is CASSPQGTDTQYF.

The V and J genes are TRBV13 and TRBJ1-4; D remains ambiguous. The germline V gene encodes CDR1 PRHDT and CDR2 FYEKMQ (reference sequence). Trimming removed 2 bases at V and 2 bases at J, with 12 bases between. This CDR3 spans 16 amino acids. The DNA for the CDR3 is TGTGCCAGCAGCTTATATTCCCTGGGCACTAATGAAAAACTGTTTTTT. This gives the protein CASSLYSLGTNEKLFF.

The rearrangement joins TRBV10-3 to TRBJ2-1; 7 positions agree with TRBD2. CDR3 size: 12 residues. The trim removed 2 bases at V and 10 bases at J, leaving 2 bases unmatched. Germline V gene data show CDR1 as ENHRY and CDR2 as SYGVKD. CDR3 residues: CAISEQGGEQFF. The CDR3 coding sequence is TGTGCCATCAGTGAGCAGGGAGGGGAGCAGTTCTTC.

The CDR3 sequence: CASSKGGGGENQPQHF. In DNA form, the CDR3 reads TGCGCCAGCAGCAAAGGAGGTGGGGGCGAAAATCAGCCCCAGCATTTT. The genes are TRBV5-1 and TRBJ1-5; a weak D match, TRBD1 (6 bases). V dropped 4 bases and J dropped 4 bases, with 18 bases sitting between them. CDR1 is SGHRS and CDR2 is YFSETQ in the germline V gene. The CDR3 is 16 residues long.

This clone was seen only once. The V and J genes are TRBV10-1 and TRBJ2-7; tentative D call: TRBD1 (6 bases). Trimming took off 3 bases at V and 5 bases at J, with 14 bases between the two ends. Germline V gene data show CDR1 as WNHNN and CDR2 as SYGVQD (reference sequence). The CDR3 totals 14 residues. The CDR3, as DNA: TGCGCCAGCAGTGATACAGGGAAGATGAACGAGCAGTACTTC. Amino acids: CASSDTGKMNEQYF.

The chain employs TRBV5-6 and TRBJ2-2; D is possibly TRBD2 (6 bases). The CDR3 contains 16 residues. V lost 0 bases, J lost 6 bases, and 15 bases lay in between. Germline V gene data show CDR1 as SGHDT and CDR2 as YYEEEE. In DNA form, the CDR3 reads TGTGCCAGCAGCTTGGGGGATAGCGGTCCCCCCGGGGAGCTGTTTTTT. It codes for CASSLGDSGPPGELFF. Full variable domain (outside the CDR3, taken from reference TRBV5-6 and TRBJ2-2): DAGVTQSPTHLIKTRGQQVTLRCSPKSGHDTVSWYQQALGQGPQFIFQYYEEEERQRGNFPDRFSGHQFPNYSSELNVNALLLGDSALYLCASSLGDSGPPGELFFGEGSRLTVL.

A few counts support this clone. The J gene is TRBJ1-6, the V gene TRBV2, with D possibly matching TRBD1 (6 bases). Germline CDR1 reads SNHLY; CDR2 reads FYNNEI. The CDR3 extends over 18 amino acids. V shed 6 bases and J shed 2 bases, with 20 bases lying between them. The chain's CDR3 is CASSYELGQRAYNSPLHF. The CDR3 nucleotides read TGTGCCAGCAGCTATGAATTAGGACAGCGCGCCTATAATTCACCCCTCCACTTT. Combining the CDR3 with reference TRBV2 and TRBJ1-6 gives the whole variable domain EPEVTQTPSHQVTQMGQEVILRCVPISNHLYFYWYRQILGQKVEFLVSFYNNEISEKSEIFDDQFSVERPDGSNFTLKIRSTKLEDSAMYFCASSYELGQRAYNSPLHFGNGTRLTVT.

J is TRBJ2-3 and V is TRBV5-1; perhaps TRBD1 as D (5 bases). Trimming took off 6 bases at V and 2 bases at J, with 10 bases between the two ends. In germline, CDR1 is SGHRS, CDR2 YFSETQ. This CDR3 region has 13 residues. The CDR3 nucleotides are TGCGCCAGCAAAGACAGTCCCACAGATACGCAGTATTTT. Encoded protein: CASKDSPTDTQYF.

This clone was recorded only once. This chain connects TRBV27 to TRBJ2-3; 10 bases are shared with TRBD2. The CDR3 loop spans 15 amino acids. CDR1 and CDR2 (germline): MNHEY, SMNVEV (reference sequence). J gave up 7 bases and V 5 bases, and 9 bases lay outside the gene matches. The CDR3 coding sequence is TGTGCCAGCAGTAGAGCGGGGGGGGCAATGAATACGCAGTATTTT. Protein: CASSRAGGAMNTQYF.

This chain links TRBV4-2 with TRBJ1-2; possible D gene TRBD1, 6 bases. Germline CDR1 and CDR2: LGHNA and YNFKEQ. The V end lost 4 bases, the J end lost 3 bases, and 15 bases lay between the germline ends. This CDR3 spans 15 amino acids. Here the CDR3 reads CASSLGQNPDYGYTF. CDR3 sequence (DNA): TGTGCCAGCAGCCTCGGACAGAACCCAGACTATGGCTACACCTTC.

Of note for this clone: One junction end disagrees with the germline gene, perhaps due to a read error. The chain couples TRBV24-1 to TRBJ1-5, with D tentatively TRBD1 (5 bases). This CDR3 is 13 amino acids long. CDR1 and CDR2 (germline): KGHDR, SFDVKD. The CDR3 bases are TGTGCCACAAGTGGGGCTACTGATCAGCCCCAGCATTTT. The encoded protein is CATSGATDQPQHF.